This TCR beta chain emerged from a study of blood T cells in healthy people across ages. The use of a sample-barcoded 5' primer and a J-beta primer mix characterized a second PCR of roughly 6 to 11 cycles. TCRdb itself ran the 5' RACE reads through MiXCR, one entry per CDR3 protein. The sample has some 1.5 million distinct CDR3 sequences, about 28% seen once. Losses at the gene ends were 0 bases for V and 3 bases for J; bases not matched to a gene: 7. The CDR3 sequence is 16 residues long. From germline, CDR1 is SGDLS and CDR2 YYNGEE. V usage is TRBV9 and J usage is TRBJ2-7; TRBD2 aligns across 9 bases. The TCR sequence derives from a woman younger than 45 in good health. The sequencing sample was made of blood. As DNA, the CDR3 is TGTGCCAGCAGCGTAGATACTAGCGGGTTGGTCTACGAGCAGTACTTC. As protein: CASSVDTSGLVYEQYF.